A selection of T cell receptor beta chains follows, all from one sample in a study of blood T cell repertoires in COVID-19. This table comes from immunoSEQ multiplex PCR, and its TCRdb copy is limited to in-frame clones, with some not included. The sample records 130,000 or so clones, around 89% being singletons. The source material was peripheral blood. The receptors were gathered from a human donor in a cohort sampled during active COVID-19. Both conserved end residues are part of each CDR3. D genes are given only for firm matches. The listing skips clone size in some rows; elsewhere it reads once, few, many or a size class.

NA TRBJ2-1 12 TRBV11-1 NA CASNSEFGSQFF TGTGCCAGCAACTCCGAATTCGGGTCGCAGTTCTTC
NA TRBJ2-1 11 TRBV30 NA CAWTRGYEQFF TGTGCCTGGACCCGGGGGTATGAGCAGTTCTTC
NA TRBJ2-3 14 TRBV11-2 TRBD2 CASSLGGGTDTQYF TGTGCCAGCAGCTTAGGGGGGGGGACAGATACGCAGTATTTT
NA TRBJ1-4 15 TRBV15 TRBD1 CATSRGDRHNEKLFF TGTGCCACCAGCAGAGGGGACAGACATAATGAAAAACTGTTTTTT
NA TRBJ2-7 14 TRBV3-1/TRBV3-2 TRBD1 CASSQGQGWYEQYF TGTGCCAGCAGCCAGGGACAGGGGTGGTACGAGCAGTACTTC
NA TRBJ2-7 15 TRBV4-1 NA CASSQDPGPGYEQYF TGCGCCAGCAGCCAAGACCCAGGGCCCGGGTACGAGCAGTACTTC
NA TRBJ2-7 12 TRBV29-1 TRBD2 CSVRLMRGEQYF TGCAGCGTCCGACTAATGCGGGGGGAGCAGTACTTC
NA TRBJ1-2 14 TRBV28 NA CASSPGDRDYGYTF TGTGCCAGCAGTCCAGGGGACCGTGACTATGGCTACACCTTC
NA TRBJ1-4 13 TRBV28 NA CASSSHREWKLFF TGTGCCAGCAGTTCCCACAGGGAGTGGAAACTGTTTTTT
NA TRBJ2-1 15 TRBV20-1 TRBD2 CSASPGLAGGNEQFF TGCAGTGCAAGTCCCGGACTAGCGGGAGGAAATGAGCAGTTCTTC
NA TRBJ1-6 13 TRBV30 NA CAWTGADNSPLHF TGTGCCTGGACAGGGGCAGATAATTCACCCCTCCACTTT
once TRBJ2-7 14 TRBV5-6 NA CASRSGTTDYEQYF TGTGCCAGCAGGTCCGGGACAACCGACTACGAGCAGTACTTC
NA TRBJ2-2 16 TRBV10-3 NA CATTPRDSLMAGELFF TGTGCCACCACCCCCCGGGACTCACTAATGGCCGGGGAGCTGTTTTTT
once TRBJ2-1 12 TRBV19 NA CASSTTGYEQFF TGTGCCAGTAGTACAACAGGCTATGAGCAGTTCTTC
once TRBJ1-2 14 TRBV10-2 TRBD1 CASSGDRGNYGYTF TGCGCCAGCTCCGGTGACAGGGGAAACTATGGCTACACCTTC
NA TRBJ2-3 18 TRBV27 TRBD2 CASSLWIAGGISTDTQYF TGTGCCAGCAGTTTATGGATAGCGGGGGGTATTTCCACAGATACGCAGTATTTT
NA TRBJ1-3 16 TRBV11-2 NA CASSPGSSGVGNTIYF TGTGCCAGCAGCCCAGGTTCGTCAGGGGTTGGAAACACCATATATTTT
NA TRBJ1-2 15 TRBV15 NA CATRSHDTGFYGYTF TGTGCCACGAGATCTCACGACACAGGGTTCTATGGCTACACCTTC
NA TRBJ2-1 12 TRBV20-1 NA CSASVAVDEQFF TGCAGTGCTAGTGTGGCAGTCGATGAGCAGTTCTTC
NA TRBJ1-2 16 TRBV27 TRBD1 CATSRDRAAPLFGYTF TGTGCCACCAGCCGGGACAGGGCCGCCCCCCTATTTGGCTACACCTTC
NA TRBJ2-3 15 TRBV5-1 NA CASSGVGRSTDTQYF TGCGCCAGCAGCGGTGTGGGGCGGAGCACAGATACGCAGTATTTT
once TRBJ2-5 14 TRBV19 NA CASSDLTVRETQYF TGTGCCAGTAGCGACTTGACAGTTAGGGAGACCCAGTACTTC
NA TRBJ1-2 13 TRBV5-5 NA CASSLNRVYGYTF TGTGCCAGCAGCTTGAACAGGGTCTATGGCTACACCTTC
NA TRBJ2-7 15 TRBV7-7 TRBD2 CASSLGAGEGYEQYF TGTGCTAGCAGCTTAGGGGCGGGAGAAGGCTACGAGCAGTACTTC
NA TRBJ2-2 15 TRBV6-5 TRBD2 CAHSSGGVDTGELFF TGTGCACACAGTTCCGGGGGGGTAGACACCGGGGAGCTGTTTTTT
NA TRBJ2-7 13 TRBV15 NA CATSRTGGVEQYF TGTGCCACCAGCAGAACAGGGGGGGTCGAGCAGTACTTC
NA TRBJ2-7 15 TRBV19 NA CASSIYPSRAHEQYF TGTGCCAGTAGTATTTATCCTAGCCGGGCCCACGAGCAGTACTTC
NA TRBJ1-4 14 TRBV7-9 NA CASSLASGVEKLFF TGTGCCAGCAGCTTAGCGTCGGGGGTTGAAAAACTGTTTTTT
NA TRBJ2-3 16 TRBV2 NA CASRLTGITRTDTQYF TGTGCCAGCAGACTTACAGGGATCACCAGGACAGATACGCAGTATTTT
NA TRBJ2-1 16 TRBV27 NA CASSFIAGRPYNEQFF TGTGCCAGCAGCTTTATTGCGGGAAGGCCCTACAATGAGCAGTTCTTC
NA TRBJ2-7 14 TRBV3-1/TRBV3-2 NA CASSQVTNSYEQYF TGTGCCAGCAGCCAAGTGACTAACTCCTACGAGCAGTACTTC
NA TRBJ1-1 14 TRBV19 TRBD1 CASTSVGGNTEAFF TGTGCCAGTACCTCGGTAGGGGGCAACACTGAAGCTTTCTTT
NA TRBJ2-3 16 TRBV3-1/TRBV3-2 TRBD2 CASRRISGPSTDTQYF TGTGCCAGCAGGCGGATTAGCGGGCCTAGCACAGATACGCAGTATTTT
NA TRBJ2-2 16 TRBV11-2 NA CASSLEPGSNTGELFF TGTGCCAGCAGCTTAGAACCAGGGTCGAACACCGGGGAGCTGTTTTTT
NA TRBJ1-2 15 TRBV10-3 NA CAISELGGLYYGYTF TGTGCCATCAGTGAGTTGGGGGGTCTTTACTATGGCTACACCTTC
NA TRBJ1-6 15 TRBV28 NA CASSLTVTGHTPLHF TGTGCCAGCAGTTTGACGGTCACAGGGCACACACCCCTCCACTTT
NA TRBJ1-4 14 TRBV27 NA CASSPGHPNEKLFF TGTGCCAGCTCACCCGGTCATCCTAATGAAAAACTGTTTTTT
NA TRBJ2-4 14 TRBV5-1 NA CASSADLAKNIQYF TGCGCCAGCAGCGCAGACTTAGCCAAAAACATTCAGTACTTC
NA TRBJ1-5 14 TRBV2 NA CASRRGRSNQPQHF TGTGCCAGCAGGAGGGGGAGAAGCAATCAGCCCCAGCATTTT
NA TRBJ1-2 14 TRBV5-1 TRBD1 CASSPATGDYGYTF TGCGCCAGCAGTCCCGCGACAGGGGATTATGGCTACACCTTC
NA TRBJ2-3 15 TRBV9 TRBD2 CASRSPGRRADTQYF TGTGCCAGCAGATCCCCCGGGAGGCGCGCAGATACGCAGTATTTT
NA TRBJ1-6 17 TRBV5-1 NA CASSPEIESSYNSPLHF TGCGCCAGCAGCCCTGAAATTGAGAGCTCCTATAATTCACCCCTCCACTTT
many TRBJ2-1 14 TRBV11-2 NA CASSLVFSGAVVVF TGTGCCAGCAGCTTAGTTTTCTCTGGGGCGGTCGTGGTCTTC